This T cell receptor (beta chain) was obtained from a study of Graves' ophthalmopathy and Graves' hyperthyroidism. Amplified TCR beta CDR3 regions were obtained using RNA transcripts as template. HTBI-primed first-round RT-PCR preceded second-round multiplex PCR. TCRdb reprocessed the multiplex PCR reads with MiXCR, giving one entry per CDR3 protein. The sample lists about 220,000 distinct CDR3 sequences; 20% to 25% were seen once. This clonotype was picked up many times. Sequenced: peripheral blood. The sequence derives from a woman in her forties or fifties with Graves' ophthalmopathy.

The CDR3 reads CSAGGRTAGEQYF. The CDR3 nucleotides are TGCAGTGCTGGGGGGCGGACCGCCGGGGAGCAGTACTTC. The chain is built from TRBV20-1 and TRBJ2-7, with D perhaps matching TRBD1 or TRBD2 (6 bases each). Trimming cost V 5 bases and J 7 bases, with 18 bases left between them. The CDR3 is 13 residues long. Germline CDR1 and CDR2: DFQATT and SNEGSKA (reference sequence).